This T cell receptor beta chain came from a study of radiotherapy plus CTLA-4 blockade in lung cancer listed by TCRdb under 2018. In the study overall: Objective responses were observed in 18% of enrolled patients, and disease control was achieved in roughly 30%.

Cut back by 6 bases and 3 bases, the V and J ends lie 12 bases apart. As encoded in the germline V gene (reference sequence), CDR1 is MNHNY while CDR2 is SVGAGI. The CDR3 has 14 amino acids, counting the end cysteine and phenylalanine. Solely the CDR3 DNA is kept, with 42 bases framed from the first base. The study tested focal radiation therapy combined with CTLA-4 blockade (ipilimumab) in patients with chemo-refractory metastatic non-small-cell lung cancer. The library was made by the immunoSEQ multiplex PCR assay. TCRdb took over this immuneACCESS table, retaining in-frame rearrangements with V and J assigned. Such tables are incomplete; in checked studies, under half of the missing clones stem from an unresolved V gene, and the remainder is unexplained. The sample table shows roughly 100,000 clones, and over 75% are seen once. The ten largest make up over 2% of the sample. This clone turned up a few times. Which antigen it targets is not known. No qualities accompany the bases; no much larger clone lies one base away.

Broader findings and caveats from the paper: After treatment with radiotherapy and ipilimumab, TCR clones that came from tumors expanded in the peripheral blood. The strongest predictors of response, as reported, were early dynamic changes in blood T cell clones along with a rise in serum interferon-beta after radiation.

The rearranged chain carries TRBV6-6 and TRBJ1-3; the D gene is possibly TRBD1, with 6 bases matching. The TCR comes from a human donor with non-small cell lung cancer that progressed on radiotherapy plus ipilimumab. Some clones in this sample may be carry-over from other donors' samples. Here the sequenced sample was peripheral blood, taken from a patient treated with radiotherapy plus ipilimumab. The CDR3 loop reads CASSSTGNGNTIYF. The DNA reads TGTGCCAGCAGCTCTACAGGGAATGGAAACACCATATATTTT.